This TCR beta chain was retrieved from a study of spatial heterogeneity in lung cancer. As for time point: sample taken at primary tumor resection. Whole RNA obtained from tumor, nontumor lung or frozen PBMC underwent sequencing without sorting. Donation came from around 72 patients with untreated early-stage non-small cell lung cancer. One entry per CDR3 protein, called by TCRdb with MiXCR from the 5' RACE reads. Counted here are roughly 46,000 distinct CDR3 sequences, approximately 12% occurring once; the ten biggest clones make up 35% to 45%. Germline CDR1 and CDR2: SQVTM and ANQGSEA. The CDR3 has 14 residues. V shed 4 bases, J shed 6 bases, and the junction held 8 bases outside the gene matches.

The TCR comes from a female donor with early-stage non-small cell lung cancer. This sequence joins TRBV29-1 and TRBJ2-5; 10 bases are shared with TRBD1. The material was PBMCs, obtained at surgery. For the CDR3, the DNA is TGCAGCGTTGTTTCGGGACAGGGGACGAAGACCCAGTACTTC. Protein product: CSVVSGQGTKTQYF.